This paragraph covers one TCR beta chain sequence. Its antigen is unknown. No base quality values were provided; no much bigger clone lies one nucleotide off. This specimen belongs to a study of cytomegalovirus exposure and HLA in healthy donors (dated by TCRdb to the late 2010s). As for the study more broadly: In an earlier analysis of 587 of the donors, approximately 300 Gb of sequence data and 117 million unique TCR beta sequences from about 179 million T cells were reported. Among the roughly 370 genotyped donors, around 81% belonged to the genetic ancestry cluster associated with self-reported Caucasian donors. Typing coverage differed by locus: A, B, C, DRB1 and DQB1 were typed in roughly 620-630 donors, DQA1 in about 510, DPA1 in 600 to 610, and DPB1 in just under 480. The study was designed to test whether signatures of past pathogen exposure could be identified by cataloging public T cell receptors. An early release covering more than 500 HLA-typed donors comprised about 290 gigabases of sequencing data and tens of millions of unique TCR sequences. A later analysis re-analyzed previously published TCR beta repertoires from 650 to 800 donors and added high-resolution HLA genotyping to study TCR occurrence patterns. An earlier analysis of 450 to 750 of the donors used high-throughput TCR beta sequencing to judge whether each TCR beta V gene segment behaved as functional or pseudogenic. Besides the first cohort of some 670 subjects, a separate validation cohort made up of over 100 different subjects was used. Alongside the repertoire data, information on donor age, sex, ethnicity and CMV serostatus was compiled. All discovery cohort repertoires had been generated using a single sequencing platform. The study combined high-throughput TCR immunosequencing, statistical association of individual TCRs with disease status, and machine learning to predict cytomegalovirus infection status. Several DR-DQ haplotypes were handled as single units for association and clustering, since linkage in the cohort was strong. Rather than using new phenotypic data, the later analysis identified candidate immune exposures from TCR beta sequences and from how often those sequences occurred across donors. The T cell repertoires of around 670 subjects were profiled by immunosequencing and related to cytomegalovirus serostatus. Genome-wide SNP genotypes for about 65% of the roughly 670 donors were used in a later genetic analysis, which treated that subset as a discovery cohort. On average, roughly 250,000 unique TCR beta nucleotide sequences were sequenced per donor among more than 350 genotyped donors of the cohort, with 15% to 20% of those sequences being non-productive. Class I and class II HLA loci were covered by the typing at four-digit resolution.

Library preparation was by the immunoSEQ multiplex PCR assay. For the multiplex PCR, a mixture combining 60 forward primers for TCR Vbeta segments and 13 reverse primers for TCR Jbeta segments was used. The CDR3 region of rearranged TCR beta genes was amplified from genomic DNA by a multiplex PCR assay. The Illumina HiSeq System was used to sequence the amplified TCR beta libraries as 87-base-pair reads. Turning to the authors' computational methods: Across the 500 to 700 repertoires, a later analysis counted 80 million or so unique TCR beta chains, 9.5 million to 13 million of which were shared by at least two donors. Raw reads were error-corrected and collapsed into unique sequences with a nearest-neighbor algorithm that merged closely related sequences to remove PCR and sequencing errors. Alignment of CDR3 sequences to IMGT reference sequences was used to assign V, D and J gene segments. For a sequence to be retained, a match of at least six nucleotides was required to both a V gene segment and a J gene segment. Rearrangements were classified as productive when the CDR3 lacked stop codons and remained in frame with V and J, and all other rearrangements were classified as non-productive. Following IMGT convention, CDR3 was defined as the stretch from the second conserved V-encoded cysteine up to the conserved J-encoded phenylalanine. The earlier analysis of about 610 of the donors excluded sequences that lacked an unambiguous match to a single V gene segment. An earlier analysis of a few hundred of the donors called V segments functional above 56.7% productive rearrangements and segregating when the between-donor standard deviation exceeded 5%. A statistical classification framework was built for diagnosing cytomegalovirus status from the catalog of TCR beta chain sequences. V and J gene assignment, in a later analysis, came from comparing TCR nucleotide sequences with IMGT/GENE-DB human TR gene sequences. Using the TCRdist pipeline, a later analysis assigned CDR3 sequences along with most-parsimonious VDJ recombination scenarios. In a later analysis, each TCR beta chain was defined by its CDR3 amino acid sequence together with its V-gene family, and reads lacking a unique V-gene family were excluded. In a later analysis, 500 to 650 highly shared, low-generation-probability nucleotide sequences were removed to address suspected cross-contamination and a sequencing artifact. In a later analysis, a clonal expansion index was calculated for each public chain from normalized within-repertoire ranks of inferred template counts. In a later analysis, generation probabilities were computed using a VDJ recombination model fitted to out-of-frame rearrangements, and the results were checked against IGoR. Hypergeometric tests were used in a later analysis to score TCR-TCR, TCR-HLA and TCR-CMV co-occurrence, with a repertoire-size bias correction applied to the TCR pairs. To estimate false discovery rates, a later analysis permuted the HLA or CMV assignments 20 times. In a later analysis, co-occurring TCRs were grouped using DBSCAN, and TCRdist sequence similarity was added for clustering within HLA-allele-positive subsets. For co-occurrence clustering, repertoires with fewer than 30,000 or more than 120,000 public chains were excluded, along with about five repertoires with anomalous nucleotide sharing. In TCRdb, the immuneACCESS table is reduced to in-frame sequences with V and J assigned. These tables do not hold every clone; where another copy was compared, an unresolved V gene accounts for under half, and the others remain unexplained. Clone size and the V and J calls come from that table; the DNA yielded D and trimming. This sample has about 130,000 clones in its table, and about 86% of those were observed once. The ten biggest clones cover about 0.75% of the sample.

From the germline V gene, CDR1 is SGDLS and CDR2 is YYNGEE. Trimming takes 0 bases off V and 1 base off J; junction bases not matched to a gene: 6. The CDR3 spans 18 residues, from the cysteine through the phenylalanine. Only the CDR3 portion is preserved as DNA: 54 bases, with reading frame beginning at the first base. General study outcomes and caveats: A further reported finding was that TCR beta sequences accurately predicted the HLA-A and HLA-B alleles for most subjects in the first cohort. Most TCR sequences were observed very rarely across donors, whereas some public TCRs were present in many individuals. Because counts were too low, roughly 17 rarely observed V segments, including chromosome 9 orphons, were left out of the earlier analysis of 587 of the donors. The classifier was reported to diagnose cytomegalovirus status with high specificity and sensitivity in both the original and validation cohorts. In a later genetic analysis, fewer N-insertions in productive TCRs were reported among donors in an Asian-associated ancestry cluster than the roughly 670-donor mean. Roughly uniform sequencing depth across donors was assumed in presence/absence analyses, although this assumption may not hold. This cohort had only TCR beta chains sequenced, and the lack of alpha or paired-chain data limited which features could be detected. Correlated functional status among segregating V segments might reflect linkage disequilibrium, but an unknown experimental factor could not be ruled out. Three of the identified cytomegalovirus-associated TCR beta chains were confirmed in vitro to be specific for cytomegalovirus antigens. It was suggested by the authors that the approach could potentially be generalized to other disease states and immunological phenotypes. Strong co-occurrence of HLA alleles, especially DR and DQ, made assigning TCR associations to individual alleles difficult. In an earlier analysis of more than 500 of the donors, most TCR beta V segments appeared in productive rearrangements about 87% or about 30% of the time, broadly matching IMGT annotations. Because some donors lacked HLA typing at each locus, the association tests relied only on the typed subset. Because the 87-base-pair reads could not distinguish some IMGT-functional V segments, including TRBV6-2 and TRBV6-3, those segments were excluded. The study listed 164 TCR beta chains as associated with cytomegalovirus. A later analysis found that most CMV-associated TCR beta chains appeared HLA-restricted, with HLA associations seemingly driven largely by CMV exposure. In a later analysis, TCR association rates were found to vary across HLA loci, with the most associated TCRs seen for DRB1 alleles and the fewest for HLA-C alleles. Several of the top co-occurrence clusters appeared to be linked to parvovirus B19, influenza, CMV and Epstein-Barr virus, according to a later analysis. An association between a missense DCLRE1C variant and V-gene and J-gene trimming of TCR beta chains was found in a later genetic analysis and replicated in an independent cohort. A group of highly shared sequence variants was considered likely to be a technical artifact of the sequencing pipeline. Compared with equally common non-associated chains, HLA-associated TCR beta chains in a later analysis were more clonally expanded and had lower generation probabilities. In a later analysis, around 17,000 TCR beta sequences were associated with specific HLA alleles at a false discovery rate of 0.05. For the cohort, immune exposure information was limited to CMV serostatus.

The cohort was made up of roughly 670 healthy bone marrow donors. All cohort members were sampled while nominally healthy, although unrecorded immune exposures were likely present. The donor tested CMV seronegative, placing the donor among the roughly 350 seronegative members of the cohort. Each donor provided a peripheral blood sample, and peripheral blood mononuclear cells were used for TCR beta sequencing. Genomic DNA was extracted from the blood cell samples with the Qiagen DNeasy Blood Extraction Kit. The chain is encoded by TRBV9 joined to TRBJ2-3; the central 12 bases match TRBD2. Sequenced sample: PBMCs. The receptor was derived from a man aged 18-30 years in good health and CMV-seronegative. The CDR3 region reads CASSVVTSGGPGTDTQYF. The DNA sequence follows: TGTGCCAGCAGCGTAGTAACTAGCGGGGGGCCGGGCACAGATACGCAGTATTTT.